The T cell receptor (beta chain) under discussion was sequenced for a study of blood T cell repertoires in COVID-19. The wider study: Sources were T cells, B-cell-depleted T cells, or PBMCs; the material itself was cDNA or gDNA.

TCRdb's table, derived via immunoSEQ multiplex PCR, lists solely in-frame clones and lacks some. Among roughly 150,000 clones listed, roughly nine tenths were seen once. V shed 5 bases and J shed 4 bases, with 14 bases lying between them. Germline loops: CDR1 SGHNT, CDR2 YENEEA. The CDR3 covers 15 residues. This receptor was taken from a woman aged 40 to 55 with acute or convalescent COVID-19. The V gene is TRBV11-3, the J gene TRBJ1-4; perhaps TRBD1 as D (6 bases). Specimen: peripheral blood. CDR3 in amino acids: CASSGNRVVNEKLFF. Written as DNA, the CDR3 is TGTGCCAGCAGCGGAAACAGGGTTGTTAATGAAAAACTGTTTTTT.